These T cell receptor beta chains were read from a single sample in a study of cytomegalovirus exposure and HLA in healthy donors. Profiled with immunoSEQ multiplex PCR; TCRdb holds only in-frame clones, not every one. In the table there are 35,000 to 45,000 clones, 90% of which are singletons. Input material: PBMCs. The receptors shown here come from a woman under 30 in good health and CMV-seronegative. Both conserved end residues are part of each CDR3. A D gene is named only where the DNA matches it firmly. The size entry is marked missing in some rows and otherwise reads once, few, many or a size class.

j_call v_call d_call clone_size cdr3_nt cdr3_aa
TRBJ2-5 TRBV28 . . TGTGCCAGCAGTTTGGCGCAGGGCCAAGAGACCCAGTACTTC CASSLAQGQETQYF
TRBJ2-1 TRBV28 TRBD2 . TGTGCCAGCAGTTCACCAAGCGGGAGGGCCGTCTATGAGCAGTTCTTC CASSSPSGRAVYEQFF
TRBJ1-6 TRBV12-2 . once TGTGCAAGTCGCCCGAGAGGGCAGAGGACCTTCAATTCACCCCTCCACTTT CASRPRGQRTFNSPLHF
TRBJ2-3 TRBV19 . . TGTGCCAGCGGCGACGCGCGGAACACAGATACGCAGTATTTT CASGDARNTDTQYF
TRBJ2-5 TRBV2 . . TGTGCCAGCAGCGGGGAGACCCAGTACTTC CASSGETQYF
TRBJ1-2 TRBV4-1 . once TGCGCCAGCAGCGCCCGGGTAGACAGTCCCTATGGCTACACCTTC CASSARVDSPYGYTF
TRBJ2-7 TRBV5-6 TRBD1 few TGTGCCAGCAGGACCATCACTACTGGGACAGGGATTTCCTACGAGCAGTACTTC CASRTITTGTGISYEQYF
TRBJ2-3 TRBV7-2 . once TGTGCCACCCGTTCTAGAACTAGCACAGATACGCAGTATTTT CATRSRTSTDTQYF
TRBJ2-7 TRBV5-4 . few TGTGCCAGCAGCTTGAACCTAGGAGGGGAGCAGTACTTC CASSLNLGGEQYF
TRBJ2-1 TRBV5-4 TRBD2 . TGTGCCAGCAGCTTTCGGACTAGCGGGAGTCTATACAATGAGCAGTTCTTC CASSFRTSGSLYNEQFF
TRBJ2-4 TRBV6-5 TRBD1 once TGTGCCAGCAGAACCGGGACAGGCCAAAACATTCAGTACTTC CASRTGTGQNIQYF
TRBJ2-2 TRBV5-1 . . TGCGCCAGCAGCTCCCCTTACGCTACGGGGACCGGGGAGCTGTTTTTT CASSSPYATGTGELFF
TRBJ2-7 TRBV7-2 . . TGTGCCAGCAGCTCTTTCAGGGGTTTCTCCTACGAGCAGTACTTC CASSSFRGFSYEQYF
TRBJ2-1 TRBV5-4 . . TGTGCCAGCTCGACAGGGACTTTCAGGTACAATGAGCAGTTCTTC CASSTGTFRYNEQFF
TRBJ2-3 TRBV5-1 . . TGCGCCAGCAGCTCGTTACAAGAAGATACGCAGTATTTT CASSSLQEDTQYF
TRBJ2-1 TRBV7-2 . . TGTGCCAGCAGCTTAGTCAGTAATGAGCAGTTCTTC CASSLVSNEQFF
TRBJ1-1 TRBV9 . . TGTGCCAGCAGCGTAACGGGACATTTATTAGAGGTAGCTTTCTTT CASSVTGHLLEVAFF
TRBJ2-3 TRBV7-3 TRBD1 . TGTGCCAGCAGCCTGGGACAGGGGCTGCATACGCAGTATTTT CASSLGQGLHTQYF
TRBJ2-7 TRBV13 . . TGTGCCAGCAGCTTAAGCCGGGTCTCCTACGAGCAGTACTTC CASSLSRVSYEQYF
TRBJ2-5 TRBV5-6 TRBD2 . TGTGCCAGTTTAAACAGCGGGGAAGAGACCCAGTACTTC CASLNSGEETQYF
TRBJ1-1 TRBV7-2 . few TGTGCCAGCAGCTCCGGGGAGGGGACGAACACTGAAGCTTTCTTT CASSSGEGTNTEAFF
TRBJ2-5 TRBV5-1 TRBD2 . TGCGCCACGGCCGATGGGACTAGCGGGAGTAGCGGGACCCAGTACTTC CATADGTSGSSGTQYF
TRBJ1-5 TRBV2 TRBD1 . TGTGCCAGCTTATTTGACAGGGGGAGGGACAATCAGCCCCAGCATTTT CASLFDRGRDNQPQHF
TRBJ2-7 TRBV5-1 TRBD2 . TGCGCCAGCAGCTGGAGACTAGCGAGCTACGAGCAGTACTTC CASSWRLASYEQYF
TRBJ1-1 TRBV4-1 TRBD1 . TGCGCCAGCAGCCATCGACAGGGCATGAACACTGAAGCTTTCTTT CASSHRQGMNTEAFF
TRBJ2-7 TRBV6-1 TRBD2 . TGTGCCAGCACACGGGCGGGAGCAGGTCTCGAGCAGTACTTC CASTRAGAGLEQYF
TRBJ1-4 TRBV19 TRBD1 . TGTGCCAGTAGTCAAGACAGGGATTGGGCTAATGAAAAACTGTTTTTT CASSQDRDWANEKLFF
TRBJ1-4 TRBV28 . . TGTGCCAGCACGCAGGGTATAAGTGAAAAACTGTTTTTT CASTQGISEKLFF
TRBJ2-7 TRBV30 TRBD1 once TGTGCCTGGAGCAAAGGACAGGGGGTCTCCTACGAGCAGTACTTC CAWSKGQGVSYEQYF
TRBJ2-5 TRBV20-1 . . TGCAGTGCTTCTCAAGAGACCCAGTACTTC CSASQETQYF